This T cell receptor (beta chain) was recorded in a study of Ad26.COV2.S vaccination and SARS-CoV-2 variants. On the study more broadly: The authors gave Ad26.COV2.S intramuscularly, either once or twice 56 days apart.

Sequencing was performed with immunoSEQ multiplex PCR; in TCRdb, only in-frame clones are kept and a portion is missing. The table has approximately 480,000 clones, roughly 87% seen once. Germline V gene lookup returns CDR1 MNHEY and CDR2 SVGAGI. The CDR3 spans 13 residues. V was trimmed by 7 bases and J by 2 bases, leaving 12 bases between them. Treatment given: about 20 received Ad26.COV2.S at low or high dose, single or two shots; several received placebo; per-sample allocation not given. It was on day 63 after the first vaccine or placebo injection that samples were taken. This sequence originates from a person between 18 and 60 years old who received the Ad26.COV2.S COVID-19 vaccine or a placebo. The sequences come from peripheral blood, collected in a trial of Ad26.COV2.S vaccine versus placebo. The J gene is TRBJ2-7, the V gene TRBV6-5, with D possibly matching TRBD1 (5 bases). The CDR3 region has the DNA TGTGCCAGCACCAGGGATGTAGCCTACGAGCAGTACTTC. This gives the protein CASTRDVAYEQYF.